These 29 T cell receptor beta chains share one sample of origin, sequenced in a study of CD8 T cells in ankylosing spondylitis. A single record per CDR3 protein comes from TCRdb applying MiXCR to the 5' RACE reads. The table has more than 100,000 distinct CDR3 sequences, 17% seen once. No antigens are known for them. The study's findings and limits: There was a TCR beta motif, made of 7 or 8 highly homologous variants, that appeared characteristic of ankylosing spondylitis blood.

Source material: blood, either unsorted or a sorted T cell fraction (not recorded which). The receptors come from a male donor with ankylosing spondylitis.

This clonotype was found many times. This chain connects TRBV20-1 to TRBJ2-1, with 9 bases identical to TRBD2. The CDR3 is 16 residues long. Germline assignment: CDR1 DFQATT and CDR2 SNEGSKA (reference sequence). V lost 6 bases and J lost 1; bases outside the gene matches: 10. CDR3 residues: CSAAYVTSGSYNEQFF. In DNA form, the CDR3 reads TGCAGTGCCGCCTACGTCACTAGCGGGTCCTACAATGAGCAGTTCTTC.

The genes are TRBV20-1 and TRBJ2-7; no clear D gene. CDR3 length: 14 residues. Germline V lookup: CDR1 DFQATT, CDR2 SNEGSKA (reference sequence). Trimming took off 2 bases at V and 1 base at J, with 12 bases between the two ends. CDR3 in DNA: TGCAGTGCTAGATCCGGGCCAACTTCCTACGAGCAGTACTTC. As protein: CSARSGPTSYEQYF.

V usage is TRBV28 and J usage is TRBJ2-2; 7 positions agree with TRBD2. With V trimmed by 3 bases and J by 0 bases, 10 bases remained unmatched. The CDR3 spans 18 residues. Germline V gives CDR1 MDHEN, CDR2 SYDVKM. CDR3 bases: TGTGCCAGCAGTTTTTCTCAGGCTAGCGGATCGAACACCGGGGAGCTGTTTTTT. Translated, it gives CASSFSQASGSNTGELFF.

This clonotype has only a few counts. V and J are TRBV4-3 and TRBJ2-1; no clear D. Germline V gene data show CDR1 as LGHNA and CDR2 as YSLEER. The CDR3 consists of 12 residues. The germline V and J ends were trimmed by 6 bases and 7 bases, with 10 bases remaining between them. The CDR3 nucleotides are TGCGCCAGCAGTCTTTGGGGAAATGAGCAGTTCTTC. The encoded protein is CASSLWGNEQFF.

The chain carries TRBV4-3 and TRBJ1-1, with D unclear. CDR1 is LGHNA and CDR2 is YSLEER in the germline V gene. Trimming pared 0 bases from V and 1 base from J, leaving 9 bases between. This CDR3 contains 15 residues. As DNA, the CDR3 is TGCGCCAGCAGCCAAGATGGTTTCGGGAACACTGAAGCTTTCTTT. Protein: CASSQDGFGNTEAFF.

The chain links TRBV5-1 to TRBJ2-7; D perhaps matches TRBD2 (6 bases). The CDR3 length is 16 residues. Germline V lookup: CDR1 SGHRS, CDR2 YFSETQ. Deletions cut 0 bases from V and 2 bases from J, with 15 bases between. CDR3 coding DNA: TGCGCCAGCAGCTTGGCCAAGACTAGTCCGACCTACGAGCAGTACTTC. Encoded protein: CASSLAKTSPTYEQYF.

This clonotype came up a few times. This chain uses TRBV7-8 with TRBJ2-2; unclear D gene. CDR3 length equals 14 residues. Germline V gene sequence: CDR1 SGHVS, CDR2 FQNEAQ. Trimming took 5 bases from V and 0 from J, leaving 7 bases between them. The CDR3 region has the DNA TGTGCCAGCAGCCGGTACGCGAACACCGGGGAGCTGTTTTTT. Residues: CASSRYANTGELFF. Drawing the rest from reference TRBV7-8 and TRBJ2-2, the complete variable domain is GAGVSQSPRYKVAKRGQDVALRCDPISGHVSLFWYQQALGQGPEFLTYFQNEAQLDKSGLPSDRFFAERPEGSVSTLKIQRTQQEDSAVYLCASSRYANTGELFFGEGSRLTVL.

The chain joins TRBV7-9 to TRBJ2-2, with 9 positions matching TRBD1. CDR1 is SEHNR and CDR2 is FQNEAQ in the germline V gene (reference sequence). V was pared by 5 bases and J by 6 bases, with 13 bases of the junction left unmatched. This CDR3 is built from 17 residues. The CDR3 sequence is CASSGPGGTGFAGELFF. CDR3 coding DNA: TGTGCCAGCAGCGGGCCGGGCGGGACAGGGTTCGCCGGGGAGCTGTTTTTT. The whole variable domain, remainder taken from reference TRBV7-9 and TRBJ2-2, is DTGVSQNPRHKITKRGQNVTFRCDPISEHNRLYWYRQTLGQGPEFLTYFQNEAQLEKSRLLSDRFSAERPKGSFSTLEIQRTEQGDSAMYLCASSGPGGTGFAGELFFGEGSRLTVL.

The chain links TRBV15 to TRBJ1-1, with D possibly matching TRBD1 (5 bases). Trimming stripped 0 bases from V and 7 bases from J, with 9 bases between. Per germline, CDR1 LNHNV and CDR2 YYDKDF (reference sequence). This CDR3 is 13 amino acids long. The CDR3 here is CATSRDMTDEAFF. CDR3 nucleotide sequence: TGTGCCACCAGCAGAGATATGACAGATGAAGCTTTCTTT.

The chain couples TRBV6-1 to TRBJ1-2; D is possibly TRBD1 (5 bases). Germline CDR1 reads MNHNS; CDR2 reads SASEGT. The CDR3 has 15 amino acids. V lost 6 bases, J lost 4 bases, and 18 bases lay in between. CDR3: CASSANWAGPYGYTF. In DNA, the CDR3 is TGTGCCAGCAGCGCGAACTGGGCAGGGCCCTATGGCTACACCTTC.

This clonotype was counted ten times or more. The genes are TRBV7-9 and TRBJ2-4; 8 nucleotides match TRBD2. The V segment lost 2 bases and the J segment 9 bases; nucleotides outside the gene matches: 6. The CDR3 runs to 14 residues. Germline V gene data show CDR1 as SEHNR and CDR2 as FQNEAQ (reference sequence). CDR3: CASSLIAGPGIQYF. CDR3 in DNA: TGTGCCAGCAGCTTAATAGCGGGGCCGGGCATTCAGTACTTC.

This clonotype was detected only a few times. J is TRBJ2-1 and V is TRBV27; perhaps TRBD2 as D (5 bases). CDR3 length: 15 amino acids. V was trimmed by 2 bases and J by 1 base, leaving 9 bases between them. Per the germline V gene, CDR1 is MNHEY and CDR2 is SMNVEV (reference sequence). The CDR3 sequence: CASSLGVASYNEQFF. CDR3 nucleotides: TGTGCCAGCAGTTTAGGGGTAGCGTCCTACAATGAGCAGTTCTTC.

Ten or more counts support this clonotype. The chain uses TRBV12-3 or TRBV12-4 and TRBJ2-1; 9 bases match TRBD1. This CDR3 comprises 14 residues. J was trimmed by 7 bases and V by 8 bases; bases with no gene match: 9. The CDR3 DNA follows: TGTGCCAGCCTGTCGGGACAGGGTGTGAATGAGCAGTTCTTC. It codes for CASLSGQGVNEQFF.

The CDR3, as DNA: TGTGCCAGCAGTTACGGGTTTGGCAATCAGCCCCAGCATTTT. The encoded protein is CASSYGFGNQPQHF. The chain has TRBV6-5 and TRBJ1-5; D not certain. Germline CDR1 reads MNHEY; CDR2 reads SVGAGI. There are 14 residues in the CDR3. The germline V and J ends were trimmed by 2 bases and 2 bases, with 7 bases remaining between them.

The chain joins TRBV4-1 to TRBJ2-7, with D unclear. This CDR3 is built from 13 residues. V was pared by 0 bases and J by 3 bases, with 6 bases between. Per the germline V gene, CDR1 is MGHRA and CDR2 is YSYEKL. The CDR3 spells CASSQDGGYEQYF. CDR3 DNA: TGCGCCAGCAGCCAAGACGGCGGCTACGAGCAGTACTTC.

The chain uses TRBV27 and TRBJ2-1; TRBD1 matches at 12 bases. The germline V gene has CDR1 MNHEY and CDR2 SMNVEV (reference sequence). The J segment lost 4 bases and the V segment lost 3 bases, leaving 4 bases of the junction unmatched. The CDR3 runs 16 residues. The CDR3, as DNA: TGTGCCAGCAGTTTCGGGACAGGGGGCGTTTACAATGAGCAGTTCTTC. It codes for CASSFGTGGVYNEQFF.

This clonotype was seen a handful of times. The rearrangement joins TRBV25-1 to TRBJ2-3; D not resolved. Germline-derived CDR1 and CDR2 are MGHDK and SYGVNS. V dropped 3 bases and J dropped 5 bases, with 21 bases sitting between them. The CDR3 is made up of 17 amino acids. The CDR3 is CASSDLASTGVGDTQYF. The CDR3 DNA is TGTGCCAGCAGTGACCTGGCCTCGACGGGTGTGGGAGATACGCAGTATTTT.

A few counts support this clonotype. This chain links TRBV7-9 with TRBJ1-3; D ambiguous. Germline CDR1 and CDR2: SEHNR and FQNEAQ (reference sequence). CDR3 length equals 11 residues. V shed 10 bases and J shed 2 bases, with 6 bases lying between them. In nucleotides, the CDR3 is TGTGCCAACCGTGCTGGAAACACCATATATTTT. This codes for CANRAGNTIYF.

The sample holds a few counts of this clonotype. The rearrangement joins TRBV6-6 to TRBJ2-2; D gene ambiguous. The germline CDR1 and CDR2 sequences are MNHNY and SVGAGI (reference sequence). Trimming took 4 bases from V and 6 from J, leaving 9 bases between them. This CDR3 is built from 13 residues. The CDR3 here is CASSSQVAGELFF. CDR3 DNA: TGTGCCAGCAGTTCCCAAGTGGCCGGGGAGCTGTTTTTT.

The chain employs TRBV5-6 and TRBJ2-2; 8 bases are a match to TRBD1. The CDR3 has 15 residues. The germline CDR1 and CDR2 sequences are SGHDT and YYEEEE. Trimming took 5 bases from V and 2 from J; bases not matched to a gene: 5. CDR3: CASSSDRENTGELFF. CDR3 nucleotides: TGTGCCAGCAGTTCGGACAGGGAAAACACCGGGGAGCTGTTTTTT. The complete variable domain, with remaining parts taken from reference TRBV5-6 and TRBJ2-2, reads DAGVTQSPTHLIKTRGQQVTLRCSPKSGHDTVSWYQQALGQGPQFIFQYYEEEERQRGNFPDRFSGHQFPNYSSELNVNALLLGDSALYLCASSSDRENTGELFFGEGSRLTVL.

The chain has TRBV6-5 and TRBJ2-2, with no clear D. From germline, CDR1 is MNHEY and CDR2 SVGAGI. The CDR3 is made up of 10 amino acids. Trimming shortened V by 8 bases and J by 7 bases, and 5 bases separated the two germline ends. CDR3 sequence reads: CASSNGELFF. The CDR3 coding sequence is TGTGCCAGCTCGAACGGGGAGCTGTTTTTT.

This clonotype was found many times. The CDR3 region has the DNA TGTGCCAGCAGTTCAAGATATGGGGCATGGAGCACCGGGGAGCTGTTTTTT. Protein product: CASSSRYGAWSTGELFF. This rearrangement joins TRBV12-3 or TRBV12-4 to TRBJ2-2, with a possible D match to TRBD1 (5 bases). This CDR3 has 17 amino acids. V gave up 4 bases and J gave up 4 bases, with 19 bases separating them.

This clonotype has a handful of counts. The chain carries TRBV2 and TRBJ1-2; D may be TRBD1 (5 bases). Germline V lookup: CDR1 SNHLY, CDR2 FYNNEI. V dropped 6 bases and J dropped 3 bases, with 17 bases sitting between them. The CDR3 has 15 residues. CDR3 loop: CASSPGTLSDYGYTF. The CDR3 bases are TGTGCCAGCAGCCCCGGGACCCTTAGTGACTATGGCTACACCTTC.

This clonotype came up a few times. This chain joins TRBV12-3 or TRBV12-4 and TRBJ2-2; a possible D gene is TRBD2 (5 bases). This CDR3 is 15 amino acids long. Trimming took off 3 bases at V and 6 bases at J, with 14 bases between the two ends. The CDR3 sequence: CASSLTVSGSGELFF. In DNA, the CDR3 is TGTGCCAGCAGTTTGACCGTTTCGGGGTCCGGGGAGCTGTTTTTT.

This chain connects TRBV27 to TRBJ2-7; D possibly corresponds to TRBD1 (7 bases). The CDR3 extends over 13 amino acids. Germline V gene sequence: CDR1 MNHEY, CDR2 SMNVEV (reference sequence). V lost 6 bases to trimming and J lost 11 bases, with 20 bases between them. The CDR3 sequence: CASSLRADREEYF. DNA of the CDR3: TGTGCCAGCAGCTTAAGGGCAGACAGGGAGGAGTACTTC.

This clonotype was detected only a few times. The J gene is TRBJ1-4, the V gene TRBV27, with D uncertain. V was trimmed by 3 bases and J by 8 bases, leaving 4 bases between them. Germline lookup yields CDR1 MNHEY and CDR2 SMNVEV (reference sequence). The CDR3 extends over 11 amino acids. The CDR3 is CASSFREKLFF. The CDR3 nucleotides are TGTGCCAGCAGTTTTCGAGAAAAACTGTTTTTT. Filled out from reference TRBV27 and TRBJ1-4, the complete variable domain reads EAQVTQNPRYLITVTGKKLTVTCSQNMNHEYMSWYRQDPGLGLRQIYYSMNVEVTDKGDVPEGYKVSRKEKRNFPLILESPSPNQTSLYFCASSFREKLFFGSGTQLSVL.

This clonotype showed up just a few times. As DNA, the CDR3 is TGCGCCAGCAGCTTCAATTTTGATGCGACTACTCAAGAGACCCAGTACTTC. This codes for CASSFNFDATTQETQYF. V gene TRBV5-1 combines with J gene TRBJ2-5, with D possibly being TRBD2 (5 bases). V was cut by 2 bases and J by 2 bases, with 19 bases left in between. Germline values: CDR1 SGHRS, CDR2 YFSETQ. This CDR3 has 17 amino acids.

The chain joins TRBV27 to TRBJ2-3; 9 bases are a match to TRBD2. The CDR3 covers 14 residues. The ends lost 3 bases at V and 4 bases at J; junction bases unmatched: 2. The germline V gene encodes CDR1 MNHEY and CDR2 SMNVEV (reference sequence). CDR3 nucleotides: TGTGCCAGCAGTTTTAGCGGGAGTTCAGATACGCAGTATTTT. It codes for CASSFSGSSDTQYF.

In its sample, this clonotype was seen a few times. The J gene is TRBJ2-1, the V gene TRBV10-2; no definite D call. Trimming took off 2 bases at V and 7 bases at J, with 3 bases between the two ends. The CDR3 has 11 amino acids. Germline V gene sequence: CDR1 WSHSY, CDR2 SAAADI. In DNA form, the CDR3 reads TGCGCCAGCAGTGAGGCGAATGAGCAGTTCTTC. Its protein product is CASSEANEQFF.